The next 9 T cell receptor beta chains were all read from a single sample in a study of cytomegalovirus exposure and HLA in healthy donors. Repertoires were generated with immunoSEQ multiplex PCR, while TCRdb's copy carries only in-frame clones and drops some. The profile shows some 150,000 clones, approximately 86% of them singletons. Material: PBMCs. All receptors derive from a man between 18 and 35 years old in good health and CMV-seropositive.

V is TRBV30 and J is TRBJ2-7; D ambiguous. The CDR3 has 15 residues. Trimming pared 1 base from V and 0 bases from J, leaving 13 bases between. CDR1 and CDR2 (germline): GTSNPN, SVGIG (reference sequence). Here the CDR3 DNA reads TGTGCCTGGAGTGGATCGAAGGAGAGCTCCTACGAGCAGTACTTC. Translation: CAWSGSKESSYEQYF.

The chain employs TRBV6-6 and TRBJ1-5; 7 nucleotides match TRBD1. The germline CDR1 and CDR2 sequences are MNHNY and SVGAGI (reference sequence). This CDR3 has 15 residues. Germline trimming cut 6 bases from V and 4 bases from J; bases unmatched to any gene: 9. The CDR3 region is CASSRRDSENQPQHF. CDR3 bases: TGTGCCAGCAGCCGGAGGGACAGCGAAAATCAGCCCCAGCATTTT.

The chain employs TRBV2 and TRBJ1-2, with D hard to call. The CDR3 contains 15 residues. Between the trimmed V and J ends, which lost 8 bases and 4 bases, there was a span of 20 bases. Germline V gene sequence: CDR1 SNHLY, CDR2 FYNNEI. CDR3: CASPFNGATIYGYTF. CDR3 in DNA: TGTGCCAGCCCCTTTAACGGAGCTACAATCTATGGCTACACCTTC.

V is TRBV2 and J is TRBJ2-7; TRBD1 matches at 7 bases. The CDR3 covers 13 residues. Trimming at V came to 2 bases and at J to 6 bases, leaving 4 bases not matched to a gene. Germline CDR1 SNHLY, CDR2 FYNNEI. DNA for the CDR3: TGTGCCAGCAGTGAAAGGGGGCTGTTCGAGCAGTACTTC. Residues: CASSERGLFEQYF.

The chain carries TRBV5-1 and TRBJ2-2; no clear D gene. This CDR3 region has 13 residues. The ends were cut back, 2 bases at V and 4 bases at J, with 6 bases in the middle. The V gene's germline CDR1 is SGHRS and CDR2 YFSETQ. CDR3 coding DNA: TGCGCCAGCAGCTTAACTATCACCGGGGAGCTGTTTTTT. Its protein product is CASSLTITGELFF. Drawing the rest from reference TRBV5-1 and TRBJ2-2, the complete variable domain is KAGVTQTPRYLIKTRGQQVTLSCSPISGHRSVSWYQQTPGQGLQFLFEYFSETQRNKGNFPGRFSGRQFSNSRSEMNVSTLELGDSALYLCASSLTITGELFFGEGSRLTVL.

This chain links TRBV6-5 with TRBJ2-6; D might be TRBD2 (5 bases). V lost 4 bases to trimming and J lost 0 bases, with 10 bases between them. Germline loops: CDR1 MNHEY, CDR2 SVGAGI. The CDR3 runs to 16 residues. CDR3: CASSFTRDSGANVLTF. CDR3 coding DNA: TGTGCCAGCAGTTTTACCCGGGACTCTGGGGCCAACGTCCTGACTTTC.

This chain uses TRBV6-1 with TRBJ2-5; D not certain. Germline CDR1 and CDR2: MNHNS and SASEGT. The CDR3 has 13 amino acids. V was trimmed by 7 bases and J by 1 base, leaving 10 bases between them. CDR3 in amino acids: CASIRGAQETQYF. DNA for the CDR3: TGTGCCAGCATTAGAGGTGCCCAAGAGACCCAGTACTTC.

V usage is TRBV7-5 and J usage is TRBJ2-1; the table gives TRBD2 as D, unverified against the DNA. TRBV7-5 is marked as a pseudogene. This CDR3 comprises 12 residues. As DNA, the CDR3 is TGTGCCAGAAGCACTCGATACAATGAGCAGTTCTTC. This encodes CARSTRYNEQFF.

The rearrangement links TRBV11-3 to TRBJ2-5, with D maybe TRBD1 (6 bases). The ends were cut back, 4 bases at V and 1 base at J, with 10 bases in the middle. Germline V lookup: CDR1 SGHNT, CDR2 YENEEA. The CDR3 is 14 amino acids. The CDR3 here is CASSWGRGQETQYF. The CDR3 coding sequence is TGTGCCAGCAGCTGGGGGCGAGGCCAAGAGACCCAGTACTTC.